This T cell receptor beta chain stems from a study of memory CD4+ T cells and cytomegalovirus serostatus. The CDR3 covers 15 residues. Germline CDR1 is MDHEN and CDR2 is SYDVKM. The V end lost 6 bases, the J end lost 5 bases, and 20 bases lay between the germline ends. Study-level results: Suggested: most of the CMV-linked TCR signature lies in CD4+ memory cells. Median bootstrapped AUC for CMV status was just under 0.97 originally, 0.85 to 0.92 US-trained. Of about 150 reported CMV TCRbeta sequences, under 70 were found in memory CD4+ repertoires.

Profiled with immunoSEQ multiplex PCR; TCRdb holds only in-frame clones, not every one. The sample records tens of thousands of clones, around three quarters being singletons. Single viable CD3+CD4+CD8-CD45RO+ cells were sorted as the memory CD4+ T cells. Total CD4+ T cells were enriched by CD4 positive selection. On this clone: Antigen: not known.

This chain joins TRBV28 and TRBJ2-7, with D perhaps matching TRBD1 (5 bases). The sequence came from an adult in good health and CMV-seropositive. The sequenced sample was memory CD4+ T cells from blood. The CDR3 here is CASREPTVRANEQYF. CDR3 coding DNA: TGTGCCAGCAGGGAACCGACAGTCCGAGCGAACGAGCAGTACTTC.